This T cell receptor (beta chain) stems from a study of T cell repertoires in cytomegalovirus infection. On the study more broadly: Used in the study were CMV epitopes, some recently identified and HLA-C-restricted, others well-studied and HLA-B-restricted.

This clonotype has a handful of counts. The antigen is unknown. TCRdb reanalysed the reads using MiXCR and keeps one entry per CDR3 protein. The sample has some 500,000 distinct CDR3 sequences; approximately 40% are singletons. Germline CDR1 is SGHVT and CDR2 is SQSDAQ. This CDR3 spans 14 amino acids. V was cut by 6 bases and J by 2 bases, with 11 bases left in between. Study-wide points: Totalled public TCR beta family frequency picked out people who carried CMV plus the relevant HLA.

The origin of this receptor is a human donor in good health (CMV status not recorded). Some clones in this sample may be carry-over from other donors' samples. The sample here was cultured PBMCs, taken from culture after CMV antigen stimulation. This sequence joins TRBV7-4 and TRBJ1-3, with D unclear. For the CDR3, the DNA is TGTGCCAGCAGACCCCCCATTGCTGGAAACACCATATATTTT. This translates into CASRPPIAGNTIYF.